This TCR beta chain was sequenced in a study of blood T cell repertoires in COVID-19. The CDR3 consists of 17 residues. With 4 bases clipped from V and 0 bases from J, the junction kept 9 bases outside the gene matches. Germline loops: CDR1 SGHNT, CDR2 YYREEE (reference sequence). Assignments of participants to cohorts depended upon their own reported clinical history. The authors' processing: Reference gene primer amplification gave estimated nucleated cell counts. Data came from immunoSEQ multiplex PCR; TCRdb stores just in-frame clones and leaves some out. The V and J calls and clone size are taken from that table; D and trimming were inferred from the DNA. This table has a few hundred thousand clones, about 87% appearing once.

The clonotype originates from a man in his thirties or forties who had recovered from COVID-19. The sequencing input was PBMCs or T cells enriched from blood (not recorded which). The gene calls are TRBV5-4 and TRBJ2-2; 7 nucleotides agree with TRBD2. The CDR3 DNA is TGTGCCAGCAGCCCGACCGGCGGGGGTCCGAACACCGGGGAGCTGTTTTTT. Its protein product is CASSPTGGGPNTGELFF.